Shown below are 21 T cell receptor beta chains from a single sample sequenced in a study of blood T cell repertoires in COVID-19. This table comes from immunoSEQ multiplex PCR, and its TCRdb copy is limited to in-frame clones, with some not included. The data show roughly 150,000 clones, with around four fifths seen just once and about 6.1% held by the top ten. The sequenced sample was PBMCs or T cells enriched from blood (not recorded which). The receptors were sampled from a woman aged 40 to 49 who had recovered from COVID-19.

This clone was detected only once. The chain uses TRBV27 and TRBJ1-1; 8 bases are a match to TRBD1. CDR3 length: 13 residues. Trimming took 5 bases from V and 6 from J; bases not matched to a gene: 5. CDR1 is MNHEY and CDR2 is SMNVEV in the germline V gene (reference sequence). This chain's CDR3 is CASSQDRGSEAFF. CDR3 nucleotide sequence: TGTGCCAGCAGTCAAGACAGGGGATCTGAAGCTTTCTTT.

The chain couples TRBV29-1 to TRBJ2-2; D possibly corresponds to TRBD2 (5 bases). This CDR3 contains 14 residues. CDR1 and CDR2 (germline): SQVTM, ANQGSEA. Trimming cost V 4 bases and J 2 bases, with 11 bases left between them. The CDR3 reads CSVGTGGNTGELFF. CDR3 bases: TGCAGCGTTGGGACCGGAGGAAACACCGGGGAGCTGTTTTTT.

This sequence joins TRBV5-1 and TRBJ1-1; possible D gene TRBD1, 6 bases. V lost 5 bases and J lost 2, with 19 bases in between. The length of the CDR3 is 16 residues. The germline V gene encodes CDR1 SGHRS and CDR2 YFSETQ. CDR3 nucleotides: TGCGCCAGCAGACTTCATGGTGGGGGGGCCAACACTGAAGCTTTCTTT. Translating gives CASRLHGGGANTEAFF.

The V and J genes are TRBV25-1 and TRBJ2-7, with TRBD2 matching over 7 bases. Germline loops: CDR1 MGHDK, CDR2 SYGVNS. The CDR3 loop spans 11 amino acids. Trimming removed 6 bases from V and 6 bases from J; junction bases left unmatched: 2. The CDR3 sequence is CASSGGGEQYF. The CDR3 DNA is TGTGCCAGCAGCGGCGGGGGCGAGCAGTACTTC.

V gene TRBV27 combines with J gene TRBJ2-2; 8 nucleotides match TRBD2. CDR1 is MNHEY and CDR2 is SMNVEV in the germline V gene (reference sequence). This CDR3 is built from 16 residues. Trimming at V came to 6 bases and at J to 4 bases, leaving 10 bases not matched to a gene. CDR3 DNA sequence: TGTGCCAGCAGACCACTAGCGGAGGGGACCACCGGGGAGCTGTTTTTT. Translation gives CASRPLAEGTTGELFF.

The chain joins TRBV20-1 to TRBJ2-1; 10 nucleotides agree with TRBD2. J gave up 6 bases and V 3 bases, and 11 bases lay outside the gene matches. This CDR3 is 16 amino acids long. Germline V CDR1 and CDR2: DFQATT, SNEGSKA (reference sequence). Here the CDR3 DNA reads TGCAGTGCTAGTCGACCGAGCGGGAGGGCCTCCAATGAGCAGTTCTTC. Its protein product is CSASRPSGRASNEQFF.

V and J are TRBV4-2 and TRBJ1-4; a possible D gene is TRBD1 (6 bases). This CDR3 region has 16 residues. Germline CDR1 is LGHNA and CDR2 is YNFKEQ. Trimming left V 1 base short and J 4 bases short, with 13 bases between. CDR3 nucleotide sequence: TGTGCCAGCAGCCAAGCCCAGGGGCGAGTTAATGAAAAACTGTTTTTT. It translates to CASSQAQGRVNEKLFF.

Only one count was recorded for this clone. The chain carries TRBV30 and TRBJ1-6; D possibly corresponds to TRBD1 (5 bases). The CDR3 runs to 12 residues. Germline loops: CDR1 GTSNPN, CDR2 SVGIG (reference sequence). CDR3 sequence: CALGGGNSPLHF. CDR3 coding DNA: TGTGCGTTGGGGGGAGGTAATTCACCCCTCCACTTT.

The chain carries TRBV2 and TRBJ1-6; D unclear. V was cut by 6 bases and J by 8 bases, with 11 bases left in between. Germline V gene lookup returns CDR1 SNHLY and CDR2 FYNNEI. The CDR3 loop spans 13 amino acids. DNA of the CDR3: TGTGCCAGCAGCCTACGTGTGGATTCACCCCTCCACTTT. This sequence encodes CASSLRVDSPLHF.

This chain uses TRBV4-1 with TRBJ2-2; 7 bases align to TRBD2. CDR1 and CDR2 (germline): MGHRA, YSYEKL. The CDR3 consists of 17 residues. V shed 1 base and J 1 base; nucleotides not matched to a gene: 6. CDR3 sequence: CASSQAASGLNTGELFF. The CDR3, as DNA: TGCGCCAGCAGCCAAGCCGCTAGCGGATTGAACACCGGGGAGCTGTTTTTT.

This sequence joins TRBV10-3 and TRBJ1-5, with 7 bases identical to TRBD1. The V gene end was trimmed by 4 bases and the J gene end by 4 bases; junction bases not matched to a gene: 1. The CDR3 covers 13 residues. The germline gives CDR1 ENHRY, CDR2 SYGVKD. This chain's CDR3 is CAISGDSNQPQHF. The CDR3 nucleotides read TGTGCCATCAGTGGGGACAGTAATCAGCCCCAGCATTTT.

The table lists this clone with a count of one. This rearrangement joins TRBV7-2 to TRBJ2-5; 7 positions agree with TRBD2. The CDR3 contains 14 residues. CDR1 SGHTA and CDR2 FQGNSA come from the germline V gene. V lost 5 bases to trimming and J lost 3 bases; unmatched junction nucleotides: 6. The CDR3 DNA reads TGTGCCAGCAGCCCCGGGGGGTGGGAAGAGACCCAGTACTTC. Translated: CASSPGGWEETQYF. Full variable domain (rest looked up from reference TRBV7-2 and TRBJ2-5): GAGVSQSPSNKVTEKGKDVELRCDPISGHTALYWYRQSLGQGLEFLIYFQGNSAPDKSGLPSDRFSAERTGGSVSTLTIQRTQQEDSAVYLCASSPGGWEETQYFGPGTRLLVL.

This rearrangement joins TRBV4-1 to TRBJ2-7, with a weak D call TRBD2 (5 bases). Germline V gene sequence: CDR1 MGHRA, CDR2 YSYEKL. This CDR3 has 15 amino acids. With 1 base removed from V and 4 bases from J, the gap between germline ends came to 14 bases. The CDR3 DNA reads as TGCGCCAGCAGCCAAGCGTTGAGCAGGAGGTACGAGCAGTACTTC. Its translation: CASSQALSRRYEQYF.

The chain combines TRBV5-1 with TRBJ1-1, with TRBD1 matching 9 bases. V was clipped by 4 bases and J by 6 bases; unmatched bases: 4. From germline, CDR1 is SGHRS and CDR2 YFSETQ. This CDR3 region has 13 residues. CDR3 sequence (DNA): TGCGCCAGCAGCCCGGGACAGGGCGCTGAAGCTTTCTTT. Translation gives CASSPGQGAEAFF.

The chain links TRBV5-4 to TRBJ1-4; D unclear. CDR1 and CDR2 from the germline V gene are SGHNT and YYREEE (reference sequence). Trimming left V 3 bases short and J 2 bases short, with 5 bases between. This CDR3 contains 13 residues. The CDR3 region has the DNA TGTGCCAGCAGCTCGGGTACTAATGAAAAACTGTTTTTT. It specifies CASSSGTNEKLFF.

This chain links TRBV7-8 with TRBJ2-5; TRBD2 agrees at 7 bases. The germline V gene encodes CDR1 SGHVS and CDR2 FQNEAQ. This CDR3 has 15 residues. V trimming: 4 bases; J trimming: 3 bases; junction bases outside the gene matches: 8. Written as DNA, the CDR3 is TGTGCCAGCAGCTCATGGCCCGCGGGGGAAGAGACCCAGTACTTC. Protein sequence: CASSSWPAGEETQYF.

This sequence joins TRBV28 and TRBJ2-7; TRBD1 matches at 7 bases. Germline V gene sequence: CDR1 MDHEN, CDR2 SYDVKM. This CDR3 contains 15 residues. J lost 2 bases, V lost 3 bases, and 7 bases had no gene match. As DNA, the CDR3 is TGTGCCAGCAGTTTTACAGGGGAACTCCCCTACGAGCAGTACTTC. Translating it yields CASSFTGELPYEQYF.

This rearrangement joins TRBV9 to TRBJ2-7; 7 bases map to TRBD1. The V and J ends lost 4 bases and 3 bases, in that order; junction bases with no gene match: 4. The CDR3 spans 13 residues. The germline gives CDR1 SGDLS, CDR2 YYNGEE. Written as DNA, the CDR3 is TGTGCCAGCAGCCGGGGACAGAGCTACGAGCAGTACTTC. This codes for CASSRGQSYEQYF.

The chain is built from TRBV4-1 and TRBJ1-4, with D possibly matching TRBD1 (5 bases). Per germline, CDR1 MGHRA and CDR2 YSYEKL. This CDR3 has 18 residues. V dropped 0 bases and J dropped 0 bases, with 14 bases sitting between them. CDR3 protein: CASSQEPFGAATNEKLFF. The CDR3 DNA reads as TGCGCCAGCAGCCAAGAACCCTTTGGGGCTGCAACTAATGAAAAACTGTTTTTT.

The CDR3 reads CASGMGQAGYTF. For the CDR3, the DNA is TGTGCCAGTGGGATGGGACAGGCTGGCTACACCTTC. The chain recombines TRBV28 with TRBJ1-2; TRBD1 matches at 8 bases. CDR3 length: 12 amino acids. CDR1 is MDHEN, CDR2 SYDVKM, per germline. The junction had 7 bases not matched to a gene; V was cut back by 9 bases and J by 7 bases.

In nucleotides, the CDR3 is TGCAGTGCCCGGAGGAGGGACCAGTCGTACTTC. It is translated as CSARRRDQSYF. The V gene is TRBV20-1, the J gene TRBJ2-7; D may be TRBD2 (6 bases). Trimming left V 6 bases short and J 12 bases short, with 18 bases between. This CDR3 has 11 residues. Germline V CDR1 and CDR2: DFQATT, SNEGSKA (reference sequence).